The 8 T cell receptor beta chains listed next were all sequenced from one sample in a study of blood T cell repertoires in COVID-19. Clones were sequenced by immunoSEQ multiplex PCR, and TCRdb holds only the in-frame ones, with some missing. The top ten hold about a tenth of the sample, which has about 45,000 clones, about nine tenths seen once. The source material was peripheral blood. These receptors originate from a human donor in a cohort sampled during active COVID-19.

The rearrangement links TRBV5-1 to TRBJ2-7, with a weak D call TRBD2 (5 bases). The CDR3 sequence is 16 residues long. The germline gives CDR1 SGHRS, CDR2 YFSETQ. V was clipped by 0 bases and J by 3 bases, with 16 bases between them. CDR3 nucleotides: TGCGCCAGCAGCTTGGCCGAGGCAGGTGGAGGCTACGAGCAGTACTTC. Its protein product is CASSLAEAGGGYEQYF.

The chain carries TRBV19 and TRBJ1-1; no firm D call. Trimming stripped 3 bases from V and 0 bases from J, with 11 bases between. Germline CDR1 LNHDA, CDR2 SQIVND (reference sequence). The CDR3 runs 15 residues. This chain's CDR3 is CASSIRGRLNTEAFF. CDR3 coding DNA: TGTGCCAGTAGTATTCGGGGAAGGCTGAACACTGAAGCTTTCTTT.

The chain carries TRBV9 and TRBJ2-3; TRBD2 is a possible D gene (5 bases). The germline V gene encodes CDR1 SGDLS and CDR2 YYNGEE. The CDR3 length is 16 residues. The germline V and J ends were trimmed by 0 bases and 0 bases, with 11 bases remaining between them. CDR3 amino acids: CASSVGSAHSTDTQYF. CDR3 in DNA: TGTGCCAGCAGCGTAGGTAGCGCTCATAGCACAGATACGCAGTATTTT.

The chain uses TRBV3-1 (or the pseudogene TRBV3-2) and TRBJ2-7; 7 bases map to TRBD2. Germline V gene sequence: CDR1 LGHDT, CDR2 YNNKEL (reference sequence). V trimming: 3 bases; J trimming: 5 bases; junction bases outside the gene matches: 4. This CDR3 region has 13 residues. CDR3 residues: CASSQQGGDEQYF. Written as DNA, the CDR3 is TGTGCCAGCAGCCAGCAGGGAGGGGACGAGCAGTACTTC.

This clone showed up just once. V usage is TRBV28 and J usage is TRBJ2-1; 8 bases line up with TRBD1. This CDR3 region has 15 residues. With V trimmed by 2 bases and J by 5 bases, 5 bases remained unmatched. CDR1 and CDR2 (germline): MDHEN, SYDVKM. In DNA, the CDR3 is TGTGCCAGCAGTTTAGGACAGGGTATCAACAATGAGCAGTTCTTC. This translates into CASSLGQGINNEQFF.

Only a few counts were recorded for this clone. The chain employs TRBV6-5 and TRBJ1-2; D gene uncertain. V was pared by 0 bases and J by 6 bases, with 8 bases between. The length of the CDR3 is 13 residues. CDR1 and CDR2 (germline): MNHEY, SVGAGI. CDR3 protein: CASSYSGRNGYTF. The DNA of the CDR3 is TGTGCCAGCAGTTACTCCGGGAGGAATGGCTACACCTTC.

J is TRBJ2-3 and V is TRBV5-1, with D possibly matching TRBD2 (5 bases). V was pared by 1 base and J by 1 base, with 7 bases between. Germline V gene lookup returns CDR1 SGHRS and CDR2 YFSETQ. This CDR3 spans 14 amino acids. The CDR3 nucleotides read TGCGCCAGCAGCTTGCGGGATCGCACAGATACGCAGTATTTT. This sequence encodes CASSLRDRTDTQYF. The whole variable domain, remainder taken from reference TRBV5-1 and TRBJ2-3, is KAGVTQTPRYLIKTRGQQVTLSCSPISGHRSVSWYQQTPGQGLQFLFEYFSETQRNKGNFPGRFSGRQFSNSRSEMNVSTLELGDSALYLCASSLRDRTDTQYFGPGTRLTVL.

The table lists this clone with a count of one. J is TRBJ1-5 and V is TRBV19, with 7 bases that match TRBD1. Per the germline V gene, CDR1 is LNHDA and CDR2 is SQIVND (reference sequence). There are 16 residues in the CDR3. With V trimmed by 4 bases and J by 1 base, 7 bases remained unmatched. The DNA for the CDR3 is TGTGCCAGTAGTACACCCAGCAGGGGGAGCAATCAGCCCCAGCATTTT. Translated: CASSTPSRGSNQPQHF.